The clone carrying this T cell receptor (beta chain) showed up many times. V lost 5 bases and J lost 9, with 12 bases in between. CDR1 is SGHRS, CDR2 YFSETQ, per germline. CDR3 length: 12 residues. This sample is part of a study of T-cell reconstitution after alpha-beta-depleted transplantation in children. Unique molecular identifiers were used to barcode this TCRbeta library. Each CDR3 protein gets one entry after TCRdb re-called the PCR reads with MiXCR. Here the sample spans a few hundred thousand distinct CDR3 sequences, 10% to 13% being singletons. The receptor comes from a human donor who donated a stem cell graft to a child with acute lymphoblastic leukemia. Sequenced material: PBMCs from the stem cell graft donor, taken from the stem cell graft. This chain links TRBV5-1 with TRBJ2-1, with TRBD1 as a possible D gene (5 bases). CDR3 region: CASSLGVAEQFF. DNA for the CDR3: TGCGCCAGCAGTTTAGGGGTTGCTGAGCAGTTCTTC.